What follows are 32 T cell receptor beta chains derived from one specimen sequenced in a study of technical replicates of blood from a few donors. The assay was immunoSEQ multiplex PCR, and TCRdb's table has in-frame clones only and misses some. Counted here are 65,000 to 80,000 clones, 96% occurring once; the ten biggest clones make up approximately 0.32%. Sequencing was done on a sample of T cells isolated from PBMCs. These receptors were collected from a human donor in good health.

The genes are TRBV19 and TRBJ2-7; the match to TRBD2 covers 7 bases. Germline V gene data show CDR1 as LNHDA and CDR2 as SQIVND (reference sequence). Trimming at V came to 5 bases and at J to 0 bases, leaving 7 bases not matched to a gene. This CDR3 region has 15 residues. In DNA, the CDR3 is TGTGCCAGTAGTTTTATCGGGAGGAGCTCCTACGAGCAGTACTTC. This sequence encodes CASSFIGRSSYEQYF.

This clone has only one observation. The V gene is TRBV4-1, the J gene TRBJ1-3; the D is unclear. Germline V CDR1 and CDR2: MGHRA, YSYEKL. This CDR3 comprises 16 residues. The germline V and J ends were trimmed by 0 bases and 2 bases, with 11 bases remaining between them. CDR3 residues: CASSQDRIQPGNTIYF. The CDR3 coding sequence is TGCGCCAGCAGCCAAGATCGGATACAGCCTGGAAACACCATATATTTT.

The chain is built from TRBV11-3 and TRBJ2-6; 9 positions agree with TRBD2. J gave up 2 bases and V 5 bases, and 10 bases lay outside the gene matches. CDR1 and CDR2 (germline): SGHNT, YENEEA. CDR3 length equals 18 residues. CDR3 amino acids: CASSPRWLAGTGANVLTF. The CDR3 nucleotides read TGTGCCAGCAGCCCGAGGTGGCTAGCGGGAACTGGGGCCAACGTCCTGACTTTC.

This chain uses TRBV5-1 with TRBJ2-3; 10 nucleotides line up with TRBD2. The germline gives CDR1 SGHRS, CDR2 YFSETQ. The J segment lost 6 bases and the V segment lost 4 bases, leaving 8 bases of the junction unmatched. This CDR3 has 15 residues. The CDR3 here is CASSRLAGVSDTQYF. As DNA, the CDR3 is TGCGCCAGCAGCAGGCTAGCGGGAGTCTCGGATACGCAGTATTTT.

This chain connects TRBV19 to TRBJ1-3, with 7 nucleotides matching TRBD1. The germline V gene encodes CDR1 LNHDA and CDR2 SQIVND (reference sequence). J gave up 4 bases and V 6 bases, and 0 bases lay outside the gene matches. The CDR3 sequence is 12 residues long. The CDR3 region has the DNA TGTGCCAGTAGGACAGGGGGAAACACCATATATTTT. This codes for CASRTGGNTIYF.

CDR3 sequence: CASSPLGLAGGPFVQYF. CDR3 sequence (DNA): TGTGCCAGCAGCCCGCTAGGACTAGCGGGAGGGCCATTTGTGCAGTACTTC. V and J are TRBV7-3 and TRBJ2-7; 15 nucleotides match TRBD2. The length of the CDR3 is 17 residues. Trimming removed 5 bases from V and 9 bases from J; junction bases left unmatched: 14. Per the germline V gene, CDR1 is SGHTA and CDR2 is FQGTGA.

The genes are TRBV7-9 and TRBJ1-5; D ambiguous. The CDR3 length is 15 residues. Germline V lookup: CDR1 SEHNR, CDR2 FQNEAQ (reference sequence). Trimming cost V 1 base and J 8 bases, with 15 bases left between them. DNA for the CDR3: TGTGCCAGCAGCTTAGGAGCGAGGGTAGAGGAGCCCCAGCATTTT. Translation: CASSLGARVEEPQHF. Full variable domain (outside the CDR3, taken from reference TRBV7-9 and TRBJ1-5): DTGVSQNPRHKITKRGQNVTFRCDPISEHNRLYWYRQTLGQGPEFLTYFQNEAQLEKSRLLSDRFSAERPKGSFSTLEIQRTEQGDSAMYLCASSLGARVEEPQHFGDGTRLSIL.

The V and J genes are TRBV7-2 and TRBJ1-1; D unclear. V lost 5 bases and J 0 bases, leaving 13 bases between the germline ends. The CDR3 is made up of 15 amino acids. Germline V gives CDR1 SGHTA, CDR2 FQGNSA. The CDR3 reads CASSIRHSMNTEAFF. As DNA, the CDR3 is TGTGCCAGCAGCATAAGACACAGTATGAACACTGAAGCTTTCTTT.

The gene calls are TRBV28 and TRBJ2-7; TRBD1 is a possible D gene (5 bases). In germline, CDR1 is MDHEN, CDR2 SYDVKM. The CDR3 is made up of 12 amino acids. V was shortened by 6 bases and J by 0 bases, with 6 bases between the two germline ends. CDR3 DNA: TGTGCCAGCAGCCAGGGCTCCTACGAGCAGTACTTC. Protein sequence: CASSQGSYEQYF.

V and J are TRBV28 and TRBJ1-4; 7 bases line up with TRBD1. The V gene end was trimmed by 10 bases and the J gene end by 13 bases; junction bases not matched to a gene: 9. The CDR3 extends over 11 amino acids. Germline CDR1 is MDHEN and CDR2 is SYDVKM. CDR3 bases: TGTGCCACCGAACAGGGGTTTACACTGTTTTTT. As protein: CATEQGFTLFF.

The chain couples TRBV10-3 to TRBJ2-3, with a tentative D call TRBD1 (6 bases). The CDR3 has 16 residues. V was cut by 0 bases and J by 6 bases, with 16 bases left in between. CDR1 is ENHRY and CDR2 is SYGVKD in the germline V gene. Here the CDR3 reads CAISESGRGISDTQYF. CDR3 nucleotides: TGTGCCATCAGTGAGTCTGGCAGGGGAATAAGTGATACGCAGTATTTT.

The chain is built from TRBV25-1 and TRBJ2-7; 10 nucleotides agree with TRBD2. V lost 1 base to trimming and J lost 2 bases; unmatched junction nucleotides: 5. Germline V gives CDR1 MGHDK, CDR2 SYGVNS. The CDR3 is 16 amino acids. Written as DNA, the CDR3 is TGTGCCAGCAGTGAATTATTCAGCGGGAGGGCCTACGAGCAGTACTTC. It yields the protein CASSELFSGRAYEQYF.

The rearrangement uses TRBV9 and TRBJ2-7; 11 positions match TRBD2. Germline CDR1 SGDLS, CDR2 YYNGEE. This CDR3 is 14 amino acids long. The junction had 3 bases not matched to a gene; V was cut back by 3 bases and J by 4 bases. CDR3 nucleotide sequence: TGTGCCAGCAGCGAAGGGACTAGCGGTTACGAGCAGTACTTC. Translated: CASSEGTSGYEQYF.

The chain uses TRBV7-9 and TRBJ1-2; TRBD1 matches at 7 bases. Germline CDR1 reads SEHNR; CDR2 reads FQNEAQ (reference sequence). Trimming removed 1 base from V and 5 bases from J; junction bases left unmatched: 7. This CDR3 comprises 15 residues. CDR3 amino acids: CASSLGDSGIYGYTF. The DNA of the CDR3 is TGTGCCAGCAGCTTAGGGGACAGCGGCATATATGGCTACACCTTC.

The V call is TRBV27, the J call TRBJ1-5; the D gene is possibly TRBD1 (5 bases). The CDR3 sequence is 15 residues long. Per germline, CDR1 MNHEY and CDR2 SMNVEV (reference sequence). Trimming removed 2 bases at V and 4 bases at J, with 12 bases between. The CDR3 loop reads CASSLRQSYNQPQHF. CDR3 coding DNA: TGTGCCAGCAGTTTAAGACAGAGCTATAATCAGCCCCAGCATTTT.

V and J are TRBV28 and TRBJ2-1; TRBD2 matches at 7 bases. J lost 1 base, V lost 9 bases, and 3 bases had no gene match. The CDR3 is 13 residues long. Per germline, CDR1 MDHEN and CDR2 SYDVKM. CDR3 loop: CASGGDSYNEQFF. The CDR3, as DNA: TGTGCCAGTGGGGGGGATTCCTACAATGAGCAGTTCTTC.

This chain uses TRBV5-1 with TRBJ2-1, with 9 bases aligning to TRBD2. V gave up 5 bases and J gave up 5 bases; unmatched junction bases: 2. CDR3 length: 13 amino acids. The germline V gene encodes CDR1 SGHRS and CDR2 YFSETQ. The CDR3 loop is CASRAGGDNEQFF. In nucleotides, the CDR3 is TGCGCCAGCAGAGCGGGAGGAGACAATGAGCAGTTCTTC. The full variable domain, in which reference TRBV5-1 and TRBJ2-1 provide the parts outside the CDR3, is KAGVTQTPRYLIKTRGQQVTLSCSPISGHRSVSWYQQTPGQGLQFLFEYFSETQRNKGNFPGRFSGRQFSNSRSEMNVSTLELGDSALYLCASRAGGDNEQFFGPGTRLTVL.

The DNA of the CDR3 is TGTGCCAGCAGCTTAAGACTAGCGGGAGTAGATACGCAGTATTTT. Protein product: CASSLRLAGVDTQYF. The rearrangement uses TRBV7-3 and TRBJ2-3, with 12 bases lining up with TRBD2. V lost 1 base to trimming and J lost 5 bases; unmatched junction nucleotides: 1. Germline-derived CDR1 and CDR2 are SGHTA and FQGTGA. The CDR3 is 15 residues long.

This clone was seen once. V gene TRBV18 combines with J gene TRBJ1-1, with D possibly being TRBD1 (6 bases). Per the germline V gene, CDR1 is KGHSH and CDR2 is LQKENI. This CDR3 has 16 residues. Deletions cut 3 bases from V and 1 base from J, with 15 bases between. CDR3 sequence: CASSPIRDIGNTEAFF. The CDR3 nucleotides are TGTGCCAGCTCACCTATACGGGACATAGGGAACACTGAAGCTTTCTTT.

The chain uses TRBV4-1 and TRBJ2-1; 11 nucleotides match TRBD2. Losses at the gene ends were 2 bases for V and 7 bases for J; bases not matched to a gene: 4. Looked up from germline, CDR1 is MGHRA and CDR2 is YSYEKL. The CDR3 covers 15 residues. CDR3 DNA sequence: TGCGCCAGCAGCCAACCCCTAGCGGGAGGAAATGAGCAGTTCTTC. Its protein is CASSQPLAGGNEQFF.

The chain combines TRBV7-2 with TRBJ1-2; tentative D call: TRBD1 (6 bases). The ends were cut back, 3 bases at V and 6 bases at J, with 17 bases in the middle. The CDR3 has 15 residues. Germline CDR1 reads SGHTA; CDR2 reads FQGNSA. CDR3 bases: TGTGCCAGCAGCTTGGACAGTTCGGGCTTGAATGGCTACACCTTC. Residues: CASSLDSSGLNGYTF.

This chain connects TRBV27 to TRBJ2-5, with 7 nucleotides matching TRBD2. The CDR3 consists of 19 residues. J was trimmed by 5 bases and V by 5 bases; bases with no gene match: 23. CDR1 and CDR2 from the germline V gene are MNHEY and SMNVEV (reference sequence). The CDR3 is CASSILQSRDYQKVETQYF. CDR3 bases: TGTGCCAGCAGTATACTCCAATCGAGGGACTATCAGAAAGTGGAGACCCAGTACTTC.

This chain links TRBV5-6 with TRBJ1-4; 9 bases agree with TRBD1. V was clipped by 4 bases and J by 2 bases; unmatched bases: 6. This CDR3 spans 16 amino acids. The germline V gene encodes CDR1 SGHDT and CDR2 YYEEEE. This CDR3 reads CASSRGTGKTNEKLFF. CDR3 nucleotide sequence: TGTGCCAGCAGCCGCGGGACAGGGAAGACTAATGAAAAACTGTTTTTT.

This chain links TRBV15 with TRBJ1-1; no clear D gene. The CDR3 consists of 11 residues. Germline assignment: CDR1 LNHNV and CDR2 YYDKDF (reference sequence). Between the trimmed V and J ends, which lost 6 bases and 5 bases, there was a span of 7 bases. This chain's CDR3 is CATREGTEAFF. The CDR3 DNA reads TGTGCCACCAGGGAGGGAACTGAAGCTTTCTTT. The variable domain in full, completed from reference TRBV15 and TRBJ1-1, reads DAMVIQNPRYQVTQFGKPVTLSCSQTLNHNVMYWYQQKSSQAPKLLFHYYDKDFNNEADTPDNFQSRRPNTSFCFLDIRSPGLGDTAMYLCATREGTEAFFGQGTRLTVV.

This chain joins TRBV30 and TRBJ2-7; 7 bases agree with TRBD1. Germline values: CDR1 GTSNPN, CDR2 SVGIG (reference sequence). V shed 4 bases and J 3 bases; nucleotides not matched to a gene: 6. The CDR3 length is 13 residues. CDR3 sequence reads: CAWNRGLSYEQYF. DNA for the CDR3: TGTGCCTGGAACAGGGGCCTTAGCTACGAGCAGTACTTC.

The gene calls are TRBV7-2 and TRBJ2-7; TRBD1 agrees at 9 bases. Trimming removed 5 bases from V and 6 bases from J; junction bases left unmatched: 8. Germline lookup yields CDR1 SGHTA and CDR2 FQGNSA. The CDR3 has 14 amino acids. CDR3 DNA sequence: TGTGCCAGCAGCCGTCCCGGGACAGGGACCGAGCAGTACTTC. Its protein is CASSRPGTGTEQYF.

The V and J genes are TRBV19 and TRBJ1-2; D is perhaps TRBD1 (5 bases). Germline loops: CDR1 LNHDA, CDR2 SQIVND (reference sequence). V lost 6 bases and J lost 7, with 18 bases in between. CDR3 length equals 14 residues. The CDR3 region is CASSAGTFSSGYTF. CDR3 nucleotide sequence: TGTGCCAGTAGCGCCGGGACTTTTTCCTCTGGCTACACCTTC. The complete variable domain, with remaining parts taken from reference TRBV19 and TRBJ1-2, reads DGGITQSPKYLFRKEGQNVTLSCEQNLNHDAMYWYRQDPGQGLRLIYYSQIVNDFQKGDIAEGYSVSREKKESFPLTVTSAQKNPTAFYLCASSAGTFSSGYTFGSGTRLTVV.

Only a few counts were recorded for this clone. CDR3 nucleotides: TGTGCCAGTAGTATAGGGGCTCTTGAAGCTTTCTTT. It specifies CASSIGALEAFF. The V call is TRBV19, the J call TRBJ1-1; no firm D call. The CDR3 is 12 amino acids. Per the germline V gene, CDR1 is LNHDA and CDR2 is SQIVND (reference sequence). V gave up 1 base and J gave up 7 bases, with 7 bases separating them.

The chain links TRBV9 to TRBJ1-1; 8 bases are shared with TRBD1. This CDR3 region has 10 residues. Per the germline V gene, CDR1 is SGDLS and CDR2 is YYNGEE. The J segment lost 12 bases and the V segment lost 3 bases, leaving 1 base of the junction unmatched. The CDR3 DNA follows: TGTGCCAGCAGCGGGACAGGGACTTTCTTT. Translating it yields CASSGTGTFF.

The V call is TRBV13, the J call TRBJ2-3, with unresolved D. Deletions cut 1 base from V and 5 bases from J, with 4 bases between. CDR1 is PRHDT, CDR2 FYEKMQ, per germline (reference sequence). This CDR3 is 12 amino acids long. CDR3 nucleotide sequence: TGTGCCAGCAGCTTAGATAGAGATACGCAGTATTTT. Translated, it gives CASSLDRDTQYF.

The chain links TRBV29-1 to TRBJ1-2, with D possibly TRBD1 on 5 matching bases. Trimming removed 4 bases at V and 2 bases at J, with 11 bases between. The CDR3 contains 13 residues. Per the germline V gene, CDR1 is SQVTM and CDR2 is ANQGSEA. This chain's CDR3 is CSVGNTGNYGYTF. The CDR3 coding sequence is TGCAGCGTTGGCAATACAGGCAACTATGGCTACACCTTC.

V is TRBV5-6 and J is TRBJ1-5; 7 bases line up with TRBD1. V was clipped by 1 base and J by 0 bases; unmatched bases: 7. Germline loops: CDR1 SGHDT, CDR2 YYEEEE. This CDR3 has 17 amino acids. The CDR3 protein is CASSLWGQSYSNQPQHF. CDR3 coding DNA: TGTGCCAGCAGCTTGTGGGGACAGTCTTATAGCAATCAGCCCCAGCATTTT.